A single TCR beta chain is shown here with its context. Its specificity is unknown. The sample belongs to a study of circulating tumor DNA in untreated peripheral T-cell lymphoma. Produced via immunoSEQ multiplex PCR; TCRdb's table is partial and in-frame only. Among fewer than 2,500 clones listed, about three quarters were seen once. Whole-study results and caveats: Baseline tissues yielded approximately 89% and baseline serum 65% to 75% tumor-specific clonotype detection.

This tumor tissue came from a pretreatment baseline collection. V gave up 10 bases and J gave up 4 bases, with 17 bases separating them. The CDR3 covers 13 residues. Germline lookup yields CDR1 MGHDK and CDR2 SYGVNS. This clonotype was obtained from a human donor with peripheral T-cell lymphoma. V and J are TRBV25-1 and TRBJ2-7; D possibly corresponds to TRBD2 (7 bases). Input material: tumor tissue. As DNA, the CDR3 is TGTGCCACCTCAAGGGGGGGCGGATACGAGCAGTACTTC. It encodes CATSRGGGYEQYF.